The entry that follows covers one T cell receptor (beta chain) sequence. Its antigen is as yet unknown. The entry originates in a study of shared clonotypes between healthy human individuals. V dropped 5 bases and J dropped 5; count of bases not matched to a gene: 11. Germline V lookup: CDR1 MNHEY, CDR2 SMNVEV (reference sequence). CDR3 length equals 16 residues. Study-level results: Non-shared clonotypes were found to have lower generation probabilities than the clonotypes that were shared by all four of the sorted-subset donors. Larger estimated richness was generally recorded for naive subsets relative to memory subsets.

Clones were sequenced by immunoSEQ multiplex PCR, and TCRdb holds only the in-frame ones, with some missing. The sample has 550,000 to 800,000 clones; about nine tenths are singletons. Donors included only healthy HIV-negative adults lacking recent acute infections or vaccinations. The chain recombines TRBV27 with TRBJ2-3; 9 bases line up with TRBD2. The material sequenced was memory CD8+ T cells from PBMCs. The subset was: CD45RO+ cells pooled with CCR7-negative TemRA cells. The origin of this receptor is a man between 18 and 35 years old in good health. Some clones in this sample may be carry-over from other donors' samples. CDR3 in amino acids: CASSPILAGPEDTQYF. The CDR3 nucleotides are TGTGCCAGCAGTCCGATTCTAGCGGGGCCGGAAGATACGCAGTATTTT.